The source of this TCR beta chain is a study of cytomegalovirus exposure and HLA in healthy donors. Study-wide results and caveats: A link between a missense DCLRE1C variant and TCR beta V- and J-gene trimming emerged from a later analysis.

Germline CDR1 is SGHNT and CDR2 is YENEEA. The junction had 3 bases not matched to a gene; V was cut back by 0 bases and J by 7 bases. This CDR3 is built from 17 residues. It was with 60 Vbeta and 13 Jbeta primers that the PCR ran. Produced via immunoSEQ multiplex PCR; TCRdb's table is partial and in-frame only. The sample shows approximately 79,000 clones, and under 6.5% sits with its ten largest clones. A note on this clone: As yet, its antigen is unknown.

The genes are TRBV11-3 and TRBJ2-1; 16 bases are shared with TRBD2. The clonotype comes from a man aged 35 to 55 in good health and CMV-seronegative. The specimen was PBMCs. CDR3 DNA sequence: TGTGCCAGCAGCTTAGAGGGGACTAGCGGGAGGGTTAATGAGCAGTTCTTC. Translated: CASSLEGTSGRVNEQFF.